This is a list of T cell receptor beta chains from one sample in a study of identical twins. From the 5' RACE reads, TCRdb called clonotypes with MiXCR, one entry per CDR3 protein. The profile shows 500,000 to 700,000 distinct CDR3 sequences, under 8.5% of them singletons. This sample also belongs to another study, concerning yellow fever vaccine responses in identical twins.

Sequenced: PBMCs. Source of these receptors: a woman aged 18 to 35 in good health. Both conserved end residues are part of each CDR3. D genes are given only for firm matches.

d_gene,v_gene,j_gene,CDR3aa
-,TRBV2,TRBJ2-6,CASSGRPGLEDLTF
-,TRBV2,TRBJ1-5,CASRDSLGPQHF
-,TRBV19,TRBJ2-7,CASSDGPYEQYF
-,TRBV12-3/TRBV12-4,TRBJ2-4,CASSHGTPSNFQIAKNIQYF
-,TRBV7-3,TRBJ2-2,CASSLNALTGELFF
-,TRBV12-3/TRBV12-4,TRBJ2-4,CASTRGSPPGLAKNIQYF
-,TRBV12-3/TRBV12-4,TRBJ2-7,CASSLRNRDEQYF
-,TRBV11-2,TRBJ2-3,CASSDLDGGAGSPTDTQYF
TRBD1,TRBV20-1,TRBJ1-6,CSATGTGGDNSPLHF
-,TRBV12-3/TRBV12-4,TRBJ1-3,CASSFFQGPGNTIYF
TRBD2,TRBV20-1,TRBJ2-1,CSARAGGLTMKQFF
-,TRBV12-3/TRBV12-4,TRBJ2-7,CASSTDKELYEQYF
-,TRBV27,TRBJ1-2,CASSLKYRAGRNYGYTF
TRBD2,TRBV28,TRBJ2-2,CAITGTSGSLTGELFF
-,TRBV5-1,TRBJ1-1,CASSFTANTEAFF
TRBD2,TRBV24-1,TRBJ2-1,CATSASGGAPGNEQFF
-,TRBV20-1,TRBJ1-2,CSARQYPNYGYTF
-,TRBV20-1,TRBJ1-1,CSATLGSGEAFF
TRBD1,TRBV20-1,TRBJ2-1,CSARGLTGGAGNEQFF
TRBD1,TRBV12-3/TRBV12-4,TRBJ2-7,CASSLFLGTDEQYF
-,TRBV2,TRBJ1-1,CASSALNTEAFF
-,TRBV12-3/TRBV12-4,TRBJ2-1,CASSFPAGGHDNEQFF
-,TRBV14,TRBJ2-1,CASSPHPATPYNEQFF
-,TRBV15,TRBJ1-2,CATSRGGGSYGYTF
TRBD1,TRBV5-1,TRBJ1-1,CASSLARDRGNTEAFF
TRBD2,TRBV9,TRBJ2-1,CASSFRLADSYNEQFF
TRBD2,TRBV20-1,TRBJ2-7,CCARGSGSRSSYEQYF
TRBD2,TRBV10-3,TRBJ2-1,CAISGGSGSSYNEQFF
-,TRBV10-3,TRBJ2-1,CAFRTADNEQFF
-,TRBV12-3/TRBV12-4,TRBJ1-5,CASSLFGSNQPQHF
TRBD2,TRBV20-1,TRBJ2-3,CSARDLKRGIDTQYF
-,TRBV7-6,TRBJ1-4,CASSPESFNEKLFF
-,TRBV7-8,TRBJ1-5,CASSLARVGNQPQHF
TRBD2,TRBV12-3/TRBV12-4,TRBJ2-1,CASSTLAAGWDEQFF